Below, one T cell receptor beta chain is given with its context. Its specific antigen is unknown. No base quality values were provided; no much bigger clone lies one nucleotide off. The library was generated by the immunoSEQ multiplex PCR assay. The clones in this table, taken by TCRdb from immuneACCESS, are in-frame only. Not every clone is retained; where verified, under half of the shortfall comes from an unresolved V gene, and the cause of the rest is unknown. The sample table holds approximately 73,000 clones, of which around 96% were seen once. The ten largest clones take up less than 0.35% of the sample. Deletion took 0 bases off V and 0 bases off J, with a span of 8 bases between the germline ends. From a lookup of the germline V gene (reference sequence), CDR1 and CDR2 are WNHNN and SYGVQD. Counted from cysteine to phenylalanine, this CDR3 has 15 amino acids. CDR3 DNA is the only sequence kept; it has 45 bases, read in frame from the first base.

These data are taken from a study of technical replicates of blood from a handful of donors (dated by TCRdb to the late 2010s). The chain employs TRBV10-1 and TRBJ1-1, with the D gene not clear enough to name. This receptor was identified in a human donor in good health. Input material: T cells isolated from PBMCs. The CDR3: CASSESRAMNTEAFF. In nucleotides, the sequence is TGCGCCAGCAGTGAGTCCAGAGCGATGAACACTGAAGCTTTCTTT.